One and the same sample provided the 2 T cell receptor beta chains below, sequenced in a study of PD-L1 blockade in urothelial cancer. The time point denotes: pretreatment peripheral blood. Clones were sequenced by immunoSEQ multiplex PCR, and TCRdb holds only the in-frame ones, with some missing. The repertoire holds tens of thousands of clones, with approximately 88% as singletons. The source material was PBMCs, sampled around atezolizumab (anti-PD-L1) treatment. The origin of the receptors is a woman in her sixties with urothelial cancer.

V is TRBV5-5 and J is TRBJ2-1, with a possible D match to TRBD1 (6 bases). The V gene lost 4 bases and the J gene lost 5 bases, with 10 bases spanning the gap. The CDR3 runs to 13 residues. The V gene's germline CDR1 is SGHKS and CDR2 YYEKEE (reference sequence). This chain's CDR3 is CASSTGTHNEQFF. Written as DNA, the CDR3 is TGTGCCAGCAGCACCGGGACACACAATGAGCAGTTCTTC.

This chain joins TRBV4-1 and TRBJ2-7; D uncertain. V was trimmed by 4 bases and J by 4 bases, leaving 8 bases between them. The CDR3 sequence is 12 residues long. CDR1 and CDR2 (germline): MGHRA, YSYEKL. The CDR3 DNA sequence: TGCGCCAGCAGCCCTAGTCAGTACGAGCAGTACTTC. Translated: CASSPSQYEQYF.